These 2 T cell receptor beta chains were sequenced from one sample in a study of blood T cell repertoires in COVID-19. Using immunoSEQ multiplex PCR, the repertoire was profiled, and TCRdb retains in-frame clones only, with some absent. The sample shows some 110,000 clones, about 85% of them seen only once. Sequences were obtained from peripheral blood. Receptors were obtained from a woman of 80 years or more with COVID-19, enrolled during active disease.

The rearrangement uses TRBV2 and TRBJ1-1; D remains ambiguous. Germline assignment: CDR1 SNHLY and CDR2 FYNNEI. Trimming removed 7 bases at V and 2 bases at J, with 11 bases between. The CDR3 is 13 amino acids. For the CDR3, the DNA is TGTGCCAGCATCTCCCCCCTAAACACTGAAGCTTTCTTT. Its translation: CASISPLNTEAFF.

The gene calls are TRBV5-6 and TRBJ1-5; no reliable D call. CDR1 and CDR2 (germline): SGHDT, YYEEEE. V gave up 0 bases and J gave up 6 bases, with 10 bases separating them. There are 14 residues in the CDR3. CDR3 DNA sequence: TGTGCCAGCAGCTTGGCCGGGGTGGGTCAGCCCCAGCATTTT. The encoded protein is CASSLAGVGQPQHF.